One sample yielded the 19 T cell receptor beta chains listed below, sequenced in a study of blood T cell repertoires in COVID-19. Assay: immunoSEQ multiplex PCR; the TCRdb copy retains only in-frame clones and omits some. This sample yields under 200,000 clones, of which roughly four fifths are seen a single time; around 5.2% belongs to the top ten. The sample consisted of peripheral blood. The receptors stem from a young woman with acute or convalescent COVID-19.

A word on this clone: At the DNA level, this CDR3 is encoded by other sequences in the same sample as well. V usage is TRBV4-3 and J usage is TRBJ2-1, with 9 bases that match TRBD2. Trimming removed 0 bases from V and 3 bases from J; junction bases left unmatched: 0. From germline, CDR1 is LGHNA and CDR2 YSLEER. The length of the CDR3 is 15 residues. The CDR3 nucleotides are TGCGCCAGCAGCCAAGATAGCGGGGGCTACAATGAGCAGTTCTTC. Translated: CASSQDSGGYNEQFF.

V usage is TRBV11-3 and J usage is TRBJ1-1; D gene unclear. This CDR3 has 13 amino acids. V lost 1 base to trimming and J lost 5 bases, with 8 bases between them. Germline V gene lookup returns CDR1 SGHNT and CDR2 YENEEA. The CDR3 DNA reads TGTGCCAGCAGCTTAGGCATACGGACTGAAGCTTTCTTT. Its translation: CASSLGIRTEAFF.

The CDR3 DNA follows: TGTGCCAGCAGCATTAGGACAGGGATGGGATCTGGGGCCAACGTCCTGACTTTC. Encoded protein: CASSIRTGMGSGANVLTF. The chain employs TRBV7-2 and TRBJ2-6, with TRBD1 matching over 8 bases. Germline V lookup: CDR1 SGHTA, CDR2 FQGNSA. V lost 5 bases to trimming and J lost 1 base; unmatched junction nucleotides: 10. CDR3 length: 18 amino acids.

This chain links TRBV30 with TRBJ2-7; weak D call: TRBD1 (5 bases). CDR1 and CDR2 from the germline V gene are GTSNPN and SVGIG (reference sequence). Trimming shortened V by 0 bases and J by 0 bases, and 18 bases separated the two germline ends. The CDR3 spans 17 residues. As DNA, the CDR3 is TGTGCCTGGAGTGTATGGGGCCGCTCGCGTAGCTCCTACGAGCAGTACTTC. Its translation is CAWSVWGRSRSSYEQYF.

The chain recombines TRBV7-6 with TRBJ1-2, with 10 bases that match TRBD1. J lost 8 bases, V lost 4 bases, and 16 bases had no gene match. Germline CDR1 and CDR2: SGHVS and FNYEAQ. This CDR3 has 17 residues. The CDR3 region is CASSYRGQGNFLGGYTF. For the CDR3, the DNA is TGTGCCAGCAGCTATCGGGGACAGGGGAATTTTCTGGGAGGCTACACCTTC.

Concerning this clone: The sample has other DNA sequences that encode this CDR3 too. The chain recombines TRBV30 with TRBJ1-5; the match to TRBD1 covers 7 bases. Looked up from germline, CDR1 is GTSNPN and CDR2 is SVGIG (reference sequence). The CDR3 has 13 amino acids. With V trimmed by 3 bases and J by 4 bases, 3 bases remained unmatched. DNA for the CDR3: TGTGCCTGGAGCAGACAGGGAAATCAGCCCCAGCATTTT. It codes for CAWSRQGNQPQHF. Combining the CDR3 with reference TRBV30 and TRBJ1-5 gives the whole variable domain SQTIHQWPATLVQPVGSPLSLECTVEGTSNPNLYWYRQAAGRGLQLLFYSVGIGQISSEVPQNLSASRPQDRQFILSSKKLLLSDSGFYLCAWSRQGNQPQHFGDGTRLSIL.

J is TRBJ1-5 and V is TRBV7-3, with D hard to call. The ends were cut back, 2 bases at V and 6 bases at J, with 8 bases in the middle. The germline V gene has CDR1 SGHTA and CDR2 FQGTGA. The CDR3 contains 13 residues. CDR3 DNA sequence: TGTGCCAGCAGCTTAGGAGTGGGTCAGCCCCAGCATTTT. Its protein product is CASSLGVGQPQHF.

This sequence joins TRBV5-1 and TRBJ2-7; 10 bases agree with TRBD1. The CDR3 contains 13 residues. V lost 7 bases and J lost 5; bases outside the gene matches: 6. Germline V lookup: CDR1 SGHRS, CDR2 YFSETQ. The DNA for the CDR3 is TGCGCCAGCGAGGGGACAGGGGCCCACGAGCAGTACTTC. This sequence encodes CASEGTGAHEQYF.

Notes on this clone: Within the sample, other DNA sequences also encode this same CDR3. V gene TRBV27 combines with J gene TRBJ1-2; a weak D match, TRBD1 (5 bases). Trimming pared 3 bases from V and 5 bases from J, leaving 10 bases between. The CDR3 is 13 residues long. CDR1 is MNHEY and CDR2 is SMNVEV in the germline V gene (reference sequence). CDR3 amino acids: CASSFQGSYGYTF. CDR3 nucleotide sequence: TGTGCCAGCAGTTTCCAGGGTTCGTATGGCTACACCTTC.

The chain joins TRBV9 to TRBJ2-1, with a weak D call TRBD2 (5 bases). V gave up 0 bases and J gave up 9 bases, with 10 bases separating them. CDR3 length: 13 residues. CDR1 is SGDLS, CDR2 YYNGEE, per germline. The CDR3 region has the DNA TGTGCCAGCAGCGTAGGAGGAGGCACTGAGCAGTTCTTC. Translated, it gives CASSVGGGTEQFF.

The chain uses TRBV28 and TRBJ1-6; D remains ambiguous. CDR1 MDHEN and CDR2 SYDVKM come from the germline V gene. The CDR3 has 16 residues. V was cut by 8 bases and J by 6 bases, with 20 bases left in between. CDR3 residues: CASGGGRFGRNSPLHF. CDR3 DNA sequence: TGTGCCAGCGGCGGCGGGCGGTTCGGCCGTAATTCACCCCTCCACTTT.

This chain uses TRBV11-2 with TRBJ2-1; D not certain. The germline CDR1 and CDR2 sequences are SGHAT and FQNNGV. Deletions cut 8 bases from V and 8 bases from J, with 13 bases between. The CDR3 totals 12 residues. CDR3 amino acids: CASLSKSYEQFF. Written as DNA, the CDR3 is TGTGCCAGCCTCTCGAAGAGTTATGAGCAGTTCTTC.

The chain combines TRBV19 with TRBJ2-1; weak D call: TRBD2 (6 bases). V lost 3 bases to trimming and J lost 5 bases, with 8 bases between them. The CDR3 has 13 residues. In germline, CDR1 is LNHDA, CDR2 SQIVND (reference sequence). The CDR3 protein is CASSIRRDNEQFF. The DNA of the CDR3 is TGTGCCAGTAGTATCAGGAGGGACAATGAGCAGTTCTTC.

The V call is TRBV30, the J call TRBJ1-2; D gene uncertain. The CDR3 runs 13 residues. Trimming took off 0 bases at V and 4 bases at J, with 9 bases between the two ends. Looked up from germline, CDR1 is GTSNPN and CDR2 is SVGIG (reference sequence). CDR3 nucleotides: TGTGCCTGGAGTGTGGCAGGCCCCTATGGCTACACCTTC. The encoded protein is CAWSVAGPYGYTF.

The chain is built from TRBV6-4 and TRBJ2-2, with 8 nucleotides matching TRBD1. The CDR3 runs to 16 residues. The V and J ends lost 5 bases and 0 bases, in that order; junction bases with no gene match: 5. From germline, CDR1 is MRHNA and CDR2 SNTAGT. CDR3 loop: CASSPRTGSNTGELFF. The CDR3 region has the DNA TGTGCCAGCAGTCCCCGGACAGGGTCGAACACCGGGGAGCTGTTTTTT.

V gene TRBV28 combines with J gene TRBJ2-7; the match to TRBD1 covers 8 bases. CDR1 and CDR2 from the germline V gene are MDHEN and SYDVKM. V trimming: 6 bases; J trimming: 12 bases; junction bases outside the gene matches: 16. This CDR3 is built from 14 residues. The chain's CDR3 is CASSPAGGQGRLYF. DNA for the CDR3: TGTGCCAGCAGCCCAGCTGGTGGACAGGGAAGACTGTACTTC.

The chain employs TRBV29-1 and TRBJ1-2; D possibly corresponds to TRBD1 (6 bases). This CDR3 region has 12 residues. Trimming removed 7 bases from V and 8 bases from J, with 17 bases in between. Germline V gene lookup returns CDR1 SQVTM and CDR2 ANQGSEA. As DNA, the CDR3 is TGCAGCGCAAGACAGGTTGGCCGGGGCTACACCTTC. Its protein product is CSARQVGRGYTF.

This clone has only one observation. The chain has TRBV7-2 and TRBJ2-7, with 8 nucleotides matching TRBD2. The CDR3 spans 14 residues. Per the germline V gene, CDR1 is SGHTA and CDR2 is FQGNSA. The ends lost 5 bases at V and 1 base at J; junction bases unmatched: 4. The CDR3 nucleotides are TGTGCCAGCAGCCGGACTAGCCTTTCCTACGAGCAGTACTTC. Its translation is CASSRTSLSYEQYF.

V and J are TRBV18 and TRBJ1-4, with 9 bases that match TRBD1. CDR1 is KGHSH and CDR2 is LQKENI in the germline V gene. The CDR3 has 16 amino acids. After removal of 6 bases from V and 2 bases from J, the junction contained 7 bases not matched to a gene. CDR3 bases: TGTGCCAGCTCCCCGGGACAGGGACGCACTAATGAAAAACTGTTTTTT. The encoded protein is CASSPGQGRTNEKLFF. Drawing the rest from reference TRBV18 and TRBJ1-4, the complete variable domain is NAGVMQNPRHLVRRRGQEARLRCSPMKGHSHVYWYRQLPEEGLKFMVYLQKENIIDESGMPKERFSAEFPKEGPSILRIQQVVRGDSAAYFCASSPGQGRTNEKLFFGSGTQLSVL.